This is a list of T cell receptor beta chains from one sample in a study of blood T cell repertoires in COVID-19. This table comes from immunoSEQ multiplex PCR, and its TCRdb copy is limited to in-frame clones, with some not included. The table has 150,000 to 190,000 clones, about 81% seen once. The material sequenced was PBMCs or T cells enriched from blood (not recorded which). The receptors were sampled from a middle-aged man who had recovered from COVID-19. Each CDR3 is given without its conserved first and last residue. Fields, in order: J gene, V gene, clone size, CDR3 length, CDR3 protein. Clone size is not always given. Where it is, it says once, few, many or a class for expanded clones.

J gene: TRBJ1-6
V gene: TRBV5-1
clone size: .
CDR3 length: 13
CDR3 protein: ASSFGTGGNSPLH

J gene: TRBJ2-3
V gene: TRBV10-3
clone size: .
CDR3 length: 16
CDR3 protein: AISATGASGGPGDTQY

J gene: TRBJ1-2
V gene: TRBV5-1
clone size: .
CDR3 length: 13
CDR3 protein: ASSLAGGGTPGYT

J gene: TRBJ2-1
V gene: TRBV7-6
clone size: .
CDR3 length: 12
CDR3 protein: ASSFGNQYNEQF

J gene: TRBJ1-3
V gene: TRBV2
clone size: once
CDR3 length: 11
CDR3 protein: ATAGNSGNTIY

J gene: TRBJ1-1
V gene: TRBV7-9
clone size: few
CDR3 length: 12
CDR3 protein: ASSRRTGETEAF

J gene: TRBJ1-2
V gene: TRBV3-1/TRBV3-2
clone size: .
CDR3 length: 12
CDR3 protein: ASSLRTAPYGYT

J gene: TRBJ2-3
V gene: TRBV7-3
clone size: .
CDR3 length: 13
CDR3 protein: ASSFSGSSTDTQY

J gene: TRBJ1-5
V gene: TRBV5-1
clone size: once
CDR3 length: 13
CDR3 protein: ASSLGTGGDQPQH

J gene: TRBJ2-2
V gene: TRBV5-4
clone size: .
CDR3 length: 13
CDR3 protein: ASSSGQGAAGELF

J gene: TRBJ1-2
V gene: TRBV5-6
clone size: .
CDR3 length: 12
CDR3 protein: ASRQAGTGGGYT

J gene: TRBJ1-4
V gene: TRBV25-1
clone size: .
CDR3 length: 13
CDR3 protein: ASSETGGAGEKLF

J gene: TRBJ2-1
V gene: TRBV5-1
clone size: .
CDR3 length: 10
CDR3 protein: ASSLVGGEQF

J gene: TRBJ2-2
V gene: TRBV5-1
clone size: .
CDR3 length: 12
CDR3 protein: ASSWGQGTGELF

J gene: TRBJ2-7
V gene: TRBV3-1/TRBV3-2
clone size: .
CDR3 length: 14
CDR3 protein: ASSQGDRGESYEQY